These T cell receptor beta chains were read from a single sample in a study of cytomegalovirus exposure and HLA in healthy donors. The assay was immunoSEQ multiplex PCR, and TCRdb's table has in-frame clones only and misses some. The sample shows a few hundred thousand clones, about 85% of them seen only once. What was sequenced was PBMCs. The receptor set was obtained from a woman aged 50 to 60 in good health and CMV-seropositive. Both conserved end residues are part of each CDR3.

cdr3_length,v_call,cdr3_aa
14,TRBV6-5,CASSPDTVNQPQHF
18,TRBV9,CASSGGGTGFLPSYGYTF
13,TRBV5-1,CASRSQGITEAFF
13,TRBV9,CASSPRPGEALHF
14,TRBV5-1,CASSSAGESDGYTF
13,TRBV10-3,CAISIAANEKLFF
16,TRBV13,CASSLGQAGAPYEQYF
14,TRBV4-3,CASSQGETNYGYTF
13,TRBV7-3,CASSLTGGHQQYF
15,TRBV7-9,CASSPGAPSNTEAFF
15,TRBV19,CASSSKTANDQPQRF
15,TRBV5-1,CASRSAPSGNQPQHF
17,TRBV4-2,CASSQFVGASSYNEQFF
14,TRBV5-8,CASSFQGAIYGYTF
13,TRBV5-1,CASSLGVPQGAFF
15,TRBV29-1,CSVGEGALGANVLTF
15,TRBV7-9,CASSLMGTESSPLHF
15,TRBV5-1,CASSLVEGANYGYTF
14,TRBV4-2,CASSQERGGRTAFF
17,TRBV4-1,CASSQAGTEKMNTEAFF
16,TRBV5-1,CASSLEAGYSNQPQHF
14,TRBV7-2,CASSLASYQETQYF
12,TRBV6-5,CASGTELYGYTF
13,TRBV6-5,CASSPRGPDTQYF
16,TRBV11-3,CASSLGASGGYNEQFF
14,TRBV7-2,CASSTQQGIETQYF
14,TRBV6-5,CASSYDRANTEAFF
15,TRBV2,CASSDHSPSSYEQYF
15,TRBV9,CASSDQAGLGSPLHF
13,TRBV19,CASSQGSGNTIYF
13,TRBV12-5,CASGFSVNTEAFF
17,TRBV5-8,CASSLTRTGALSYEQYF
15,TRBV6-1,CASSEGTGGNQPQHF
15,TRBV2,CASSEEGYSSYEQYF
12,TRBV7-9,CASSRGASGPLF